The 7 T cell receptor beta chains reported below all come from one sample, sequenced in a study of T cells in tumors after PD-1 blockade. Time point described: second of two post-therapy site-matched biopsies roughly eight weeks apart. The table came from immunoSEQ multiplex PCR; TCRdb's copy has only in-frame clones and leaves some out. The sample consists of more than 8,000 clones, roughly 62% of them appearing once. The source material was tumor tissue, sampled after anti-PD-1 treatment. These receptors came from a human donor with basal cell carcinoma.

This clone has only a few counts. One end of the junction does not line up with germline, which may come from a read error. The genes are TRBV6-1 and TRBJ2-3; 9 nucleotides match TRBD1. The germline V gene has CDR1 MNHNS and CDR2 SASEGT. This CDR3 contains 15 residues. The DNA of the CDR3 is TGTGCCAGCAGCGAAGCCGTGGGACAGGGCGATACGCAGTATTTT. Protein sequence: CASSEAVGQGDTQYF.

The chain joins TRBV6-5 to TRBJ2-3, with D unclear. With 6 bases removed from V and 9 bases from J, the gap between germline ends came to 13 bases. Germline V gene sequence: CDR1 MNHEY, CDR2 SVGAGI. This CDR3 region has 12 residues. The CDR3 nucleotides are TGTGCCAGCAGCCCGAAGAGAAGCACGCAGTATTTT. The encoded protein is CASSPKRSTQYF.

The gene calls are TRBV10-3 and TRBJ2-2, with 8 bases identical to TRBD2. CDR1 and CDR2 (germline): ENHRY, SYGVKD. The CDR3 totals 14 residues. V gave up 7 bases and J gave up 0 bases; unmatched junction bases: 1. As DNA, the CDR3 is TGTGCCATCAAAGCGGGGGCGAACACCGGGGAGCTGTTTTTT. As protein: CAIKAGANTGELFF.

This chain uses TRBV19 with TRBJ1-4; TRBD1 might be the D (6 bases). Deletions cut 6 bases from V and 8 bases from J, with 19 bases between. Germline V gene data show CDR1 as LNHDA and CDR2 as SQIVND (reference sequence). The CDR3 contains 15 residues. CDR3 DNA: TGTGCCAGTAGCCCAAGTCGGGGGGCAGGCGAAAAACTGTTTTTT. It is translated as CASSPSRGAGEKLFF.

The chain links TRBV27 to TRBJ2-7; weak D call: TRBD2 (6 bases). V lost 0 bases and J 3 bases, leaving 6 bases between the germline ends. The CDR3 spans 13 residues. The germline V gene encodes CDR1 MNHEY and CDR2 SMNVEV (reference sequence). The CDR3 here is CASSLSGGYEQYF. The CDR3 bases are TGTGCCAGCAGTTTATCGGGGGGCTACGAGCAGTACTTC.

A few counts support this clone. J is TRBJ1-1 and V is TRBV30, with TRBD1 identical over 7 bases. In germline, CDR1 is GTSNPN, CDR2 SVGIG (reference sequence). The CDR3 contains 16 residues. The V segment lost 2 bases and the J segment 5 bases; nucleotides outside the gene matches: 14. As DNA, the CDR3 is TGTGCCTGGAGTACTCCAATGTTAGGGGGCGTTACTGAAGCTTTCTTT. Protein product: CAWSTPMLGGVTEAFF.

This rearrangement joins TRBV2 to TRBJ2-1; the match to TRBD2 covers 11 bases. Germline V CDR1 and CDR2: SNHLY, FYNNEI. The CDR3 has 14 residues. J gave up 12 bases and V 4 bases, and 8 bases lay outside the gene matches. The DNA of the CDR3 is TGTGCCAGCAGTGTGACTAGCGGGGCTGCTGGGCAGTTCTTC. Translating it yields CASSVTSGAAGQFF.